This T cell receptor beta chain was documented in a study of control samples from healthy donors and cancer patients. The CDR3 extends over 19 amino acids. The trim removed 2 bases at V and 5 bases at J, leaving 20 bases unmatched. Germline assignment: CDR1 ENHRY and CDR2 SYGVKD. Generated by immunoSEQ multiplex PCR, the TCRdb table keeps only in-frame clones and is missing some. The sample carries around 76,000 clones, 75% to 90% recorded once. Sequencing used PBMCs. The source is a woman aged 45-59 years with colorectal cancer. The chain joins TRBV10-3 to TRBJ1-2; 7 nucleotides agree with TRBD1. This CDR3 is CAISEHDGQATSLRYGYTF. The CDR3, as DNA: TGTGCCATCAGTGAGCACGATGGACAGGCGACCTCTCTACGGTATGGCTACACCTTC.